A selection of T cell receptor beta chains follows, all from one sample in a study of cytomegalovirus exposure and HLA in healthy donors. The protocol was immunoSEQ multiplex PCR, while the TCRdb copy is restricted to in-frame clones and leaves out a portion. The sample records approximately 120,000 clones, 76% being singletons. What was sequenced was PBMCs. All receptors come from a man aged 50-60 years in good health and CMV-seronegative. The CDR3 runs from the conserved cysteine through the conserved F or W. D genes are given only for firm matches. For some rows the clone size is stated as once, few or many, or as a class when expanded; others skip it.

j_call | d_call | v_call | clone_size | cdr3_aa | cdr3_nt
TRBJ1-5 | . | TRBV30 | few | CAWNAGEPNQPQHF | TGTGCCTGGAATGCAGGGGAGCCCAATCAGCCCCAGCATTTT
TRBJ2-7 | TRBD2 | TRBV14 | . | CASSPPGGGADSWWEQYF | TGTGCCAGCAGCCCGCCGGGCGGGGGAGCCGATTCATGGTGGGAGCAGTACTTC
TRBJ1-1 | . | TRBV7-2 | . | CASSLHAGMNTEAFF | TGTGCCAGCAGCTTACATGCAGGGATGAACACTGAAGCTTTCTTT
TRBJ1-3 | . | TRBV4-2 | . | CASSQDLGQGLGNTIYF | TGTGCCAGCAGCCAAGATCTCGGGCAGGGGCTCGGAAACACCATATATTTT
TRBJ2-3 | TRBD2 | TRBV7-2 | . | CASSRRLAGGSDTQYF | TGTGCCAGCAGCCGCAGACTAGCGGGGGGTTCAGATACGCAGTATTTT
TRBJ1-5 | TRBD1 | TRBV6-5 | . | CASSSTGGGQPQHF | TGTGCCAGCAGCTCCACAGGGGGCGGACAGCCCCAGCATTTT
TRBJ2-2 | . | TRBV29-1 | few | CSVDSITGELFF | TGCAGCGTTGACAGTATAACCGGGGAGCTGTTTTTT
TRBJ2-2 | . | TRBV5-1 | few | CASRPPGTGELFF | TGCGCCAGCAGGCCCCCGGGCACCGGGGAGCTGTTTTTT
TRBJ2-2 | TRBD2 | TRBV9 | . | CASSPTSGPSAGELFF | TGTGCCAGCAGCCCCACTAGCGGGCCTTCGGCCGGGGAGCTGTTTTTT
TRBJ2-5 | . | TRBV11-1 | . | CASSLGGEETQYF | TGTGCCAGCAGCTTAGGAGGAGAAGAGACCCAGTACTTC
TRBJ1-4 | TRBD1 | TRBV15 | . | CATSNSPGGNEKLFF | TGTGCCACCAGCAATTCTCCAGGGGGTAATGAAAAACTGTTTTTT
TRBJ2-1 | TRBD1 | TRBV4-2 | . | CASSQDPGQGSGEQFF | TGTGCCAGCAGCCAAGATCCCGGACAGGGAAGTGGTGAGCAGTTCTTC
TRBJ1-1 | . | TRBV6-1 | few | CASSELSNTEAFF | TGTGCCAGCAGTGAACTCTCCAACACTGAAGCTTTCTTT
TRBJ2-3 | . | TRBV5-4 | few | CASSGRGGVSTDTQYF | TGTGCCAGCTCGGGCAGGGGAGGGGTAAGCACAGATACGCAGTATTTT
TRBJ1-5 | TRBD1 | TRBV28 | . | CASRPGGGNQPQHF | TGTGCCAGCAGGCCAGGGGGTGGCAATCAGCCCCAGCATTTT
TRBJ2-2 | . | TRBV5-1 | . | CASSLTVTGELFF | TGCGCCAGCAGCTTGACAGTCACCGGGGAGCTGTTTTTT
TRBJ2-6 | TRBD2 | TRBV29-1 | once | CSVPGGGSGANVLTF | TGCAGCGTCCCCGGGGGGGGATCTGGGGCCAACGTCCTGACTTTC
TRBJ1-1 | . | TRBV19 | . | CASKQGYNTEAFF | TGTGCCAGTAAGCAGGGGTATAACACTGAAGCTTTCTTT
TRBJ1-3 | . | TRBV21-1 | . | CASSIRDRGHNTIYF | TGTGCCAGCAGCATACGGGACAGGGGGCACAACACCATATATTTT
TRBJ1-1 | . | TRBV4-1 | . | CASSQVPSGTEAFF | TGCGCCAGCAGCCAAGTGCCGAGCGGCACTGAAGCTTTCTTT
TRBJ2-3 | TRBD1 | TRBV7-9 | . | CASSNPTGGTFGTDTQYF | TGTGCCAGCTCAAACCCGACAGGGGGAACATTTGGCACAGATACGCAGTATTTT
TRBJ2-2 | . | TRBV6-5 | . | CASSSREPELFF | TGTGCCAGCAGCAGCAGGGAACCGGAGCTGTTTTTT
TRBJ1-5 | TRBD1 | TRBV28 | . | CATVGQFNQPQHF | TGTGCCACCGTGGGACAGTTCAATCAGCCCCAGCATTTT
TRBJ2-7 | . | TRBV5-1 | . | CASSFEGRASAF | TGCGCCAGCAGCTTTGAGGGTAGGGCGAGTGCCTTC
TRBJ1-6 | . | TRBV7-9 | . | CSSSSLGSRNSPLHF | TGTTCCAGCAGCTCCCTCGGCTCGAGGAATTCACCCCTCCACTTT
TRBJ1-1 | . | TRBV6-5 | . | CASSYSGQLTGTEAFF | TGTGCCAGCAGTTACTCCGGACAGTTGACAGGCACTGAAGCTTTCTTT
TRBJ2-3 | . | TRBV7-9 | few | CASIQVGGGTDTQYF | TGTGCCAGCATCCAGGTAGGGGGTGGCACAGATACGCAGTATTTT
TRBJ2-5 | . | TRBV5-6 | once | CASSREETQYF | TGTGCCAGCAGCCGAGAAGAGACCCAGTACTTC
TRBJ1-6 | . | TRBV19 | . | CASKTEYNSPLHF | TGTGCCAGTAAAACAGAATATAATTCACCCCTCCACTTT
TRBJ2-7 | TRBD1 | TRBV7-2 | . | CASSLGDRRTYEQYF | TGTGCCAGCAGCTTAGGGGACAGAAGAACCTACGAGCAGTACTTC
TRBJ1-1 | TRBD1 | TRBV9 | . | CASSSFPGTVNTEAFF | TGTGCCAGCAGTTCTTTCCCCGGGACAGTCAACACTGAAGCTTTCTTT